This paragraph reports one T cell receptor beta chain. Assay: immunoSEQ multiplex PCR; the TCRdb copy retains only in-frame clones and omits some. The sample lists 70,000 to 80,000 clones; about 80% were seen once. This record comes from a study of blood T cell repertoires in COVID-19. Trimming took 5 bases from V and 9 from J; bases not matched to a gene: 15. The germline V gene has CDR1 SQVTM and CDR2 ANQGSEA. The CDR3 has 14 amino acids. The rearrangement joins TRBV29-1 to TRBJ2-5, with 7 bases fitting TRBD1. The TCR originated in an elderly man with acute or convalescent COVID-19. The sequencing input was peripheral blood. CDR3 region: CSVCRDREEKAQYF. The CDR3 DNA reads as TGCAGCGTTTGCCGGGACAGAGAAGAGAAGGCCCAGTACTTC.